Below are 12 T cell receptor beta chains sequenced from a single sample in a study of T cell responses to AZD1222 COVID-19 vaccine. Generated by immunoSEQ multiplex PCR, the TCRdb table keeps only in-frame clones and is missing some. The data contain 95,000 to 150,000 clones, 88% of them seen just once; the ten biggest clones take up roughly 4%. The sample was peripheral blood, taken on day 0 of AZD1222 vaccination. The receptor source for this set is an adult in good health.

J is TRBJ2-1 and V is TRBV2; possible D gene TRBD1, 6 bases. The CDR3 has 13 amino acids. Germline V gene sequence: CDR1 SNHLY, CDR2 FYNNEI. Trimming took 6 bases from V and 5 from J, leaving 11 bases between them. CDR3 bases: TGTGCCAGCAGCCTGGACAGAGACAATGAGCAGTTCTTC. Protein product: CASSLDRDNEQFF.

For the CDR3, the DNA is TGTGCCAGCAGACCGAAGCTTACCTATGGCTACACCTTC. It yields the protein CASRPKLTYGYTF. The V gene is TRBV28, the J gene TRBJ1-2, with no clear D. With 6 bases removed from V and 4 bases from J, the gap between germline ends came to 12 bases. The CDR3 spans 13 residues. CDR1 MDHEN and CDR2 SYDVKM come from the germline V gene.

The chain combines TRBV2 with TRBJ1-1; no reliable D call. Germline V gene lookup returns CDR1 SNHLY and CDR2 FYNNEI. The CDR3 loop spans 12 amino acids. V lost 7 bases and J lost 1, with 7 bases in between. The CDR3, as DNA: TGTGCCAGCAATCGGCAGAACACTGAAGCTTTCTTT. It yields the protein CASNRQNTEAFF.

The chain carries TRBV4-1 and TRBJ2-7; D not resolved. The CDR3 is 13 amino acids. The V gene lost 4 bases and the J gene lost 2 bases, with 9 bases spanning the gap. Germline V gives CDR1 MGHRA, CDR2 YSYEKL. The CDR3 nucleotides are TGCGCCAGCAGCCCTCCGGAGACCTACGAGCAGTACTTC. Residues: CASSPPETYEQYF.

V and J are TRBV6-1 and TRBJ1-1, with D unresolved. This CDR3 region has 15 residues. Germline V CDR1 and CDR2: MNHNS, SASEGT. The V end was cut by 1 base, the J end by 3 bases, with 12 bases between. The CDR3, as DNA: TGTGCCAGCAGTGAAGGAAGAATACTAGACACTGAAGCTTTCTTT. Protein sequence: CASSEGRILDTEAFF.

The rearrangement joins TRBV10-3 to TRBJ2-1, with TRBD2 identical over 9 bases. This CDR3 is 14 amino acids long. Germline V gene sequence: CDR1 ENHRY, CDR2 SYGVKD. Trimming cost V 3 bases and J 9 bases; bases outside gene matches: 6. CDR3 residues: CAISDFLAGPEQFF. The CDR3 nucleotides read TGTGCCATCAGTGATTTTCTAGCGGGGCCTGAGCAGTTCTTC.

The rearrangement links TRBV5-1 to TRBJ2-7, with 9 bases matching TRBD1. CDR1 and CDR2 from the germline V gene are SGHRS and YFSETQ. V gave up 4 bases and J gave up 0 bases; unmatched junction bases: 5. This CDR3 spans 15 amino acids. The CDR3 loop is CASSGTGGVSYEQYF. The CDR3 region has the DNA TGCGCCAGCAGCGGAACAGGGGGCGTCTCCTACGAGCAGTACTTC. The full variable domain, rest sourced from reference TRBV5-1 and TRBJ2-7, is KAGVTQTPRYLIKTRGQQVTLSCSPISGHRSVSWYQQTPGQGLQFLFEYFSETQRNKGNFPGRFSGRQFSNSRSEMNVSTLELGDSALYLCASSGTGGVSYEQYFGPGTRLTVT.

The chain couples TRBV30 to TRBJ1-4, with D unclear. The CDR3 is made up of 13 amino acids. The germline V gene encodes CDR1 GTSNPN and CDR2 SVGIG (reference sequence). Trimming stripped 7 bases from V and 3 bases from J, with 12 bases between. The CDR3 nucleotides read TGTGCCTCCGGGCTCCCAGCTAATGAAAAACTGTTTTTT. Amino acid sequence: CASGLPANEKLFF.

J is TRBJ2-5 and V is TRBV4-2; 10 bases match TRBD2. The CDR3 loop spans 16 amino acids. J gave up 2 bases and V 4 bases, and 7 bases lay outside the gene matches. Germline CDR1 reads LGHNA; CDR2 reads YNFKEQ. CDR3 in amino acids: CASSPAGLAVQETQYF. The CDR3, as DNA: TGTGCCAGCAGCCCCGCCGGACTAGCGGTACAAGAGACCCAGTACTTC.

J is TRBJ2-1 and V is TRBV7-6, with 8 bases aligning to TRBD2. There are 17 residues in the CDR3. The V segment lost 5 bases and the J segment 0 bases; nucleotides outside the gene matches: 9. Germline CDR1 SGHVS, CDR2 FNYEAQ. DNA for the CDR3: TGTGCCAGCAGCCTCCCCCGGGAGGGGAGCTCCTACAATGAGCAGTTCTTC. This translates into CASSLPREGSSYNEQFF. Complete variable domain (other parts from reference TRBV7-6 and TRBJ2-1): GAGVSQSPRYKVTKRGQDVALRCDPISGHVSLYWYRQALGQGPEFLTYFNYEAQQDKSGLPNDRFSAERPEGSISTLTIQRTEQRDSAMYRCASSLPREGSSYNEQFFGPGTRLTVL.

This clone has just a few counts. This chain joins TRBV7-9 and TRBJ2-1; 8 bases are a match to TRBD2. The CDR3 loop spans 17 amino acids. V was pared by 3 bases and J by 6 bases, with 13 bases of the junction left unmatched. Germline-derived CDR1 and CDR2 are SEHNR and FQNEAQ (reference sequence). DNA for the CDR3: TGTGCCAGCAGCTTGCTTCTAGCGGGCCCAGTGGGCAATGAGCAGTTCTTC. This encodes CASSLLLAGPVGNEQFF.

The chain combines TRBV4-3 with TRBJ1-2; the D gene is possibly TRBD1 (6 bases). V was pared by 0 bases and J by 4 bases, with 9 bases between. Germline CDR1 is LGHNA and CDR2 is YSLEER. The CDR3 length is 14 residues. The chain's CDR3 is CASSQEGTSYGYTF. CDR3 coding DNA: TGCGCCAGCAGCCAAGAAGGGACAAGCTATGGCTACACCTTC.